The present T cell receptor (beta chain) was sequenced within a study of blood T cell repertoires in COVID-19. Study at large: COVID-19 samples, acute and convalescent, were from the United States, Italy and Spain. Sources were T cells, B-cell-depleted T cells, or PBMCs; the material itself was cDNA or gDNA.

Produced via immunoSEQ multiplex PCR; TCRdb's table is partial and in-frame only. The repertoire holds under 200,000 clones, 84% seen once, with around an eighth in the top ten. Germline loops: CDR1 MDHEN, CDR2 SYDVKM. J gave up 8 bases and V 5 bases, and 9 bases lay outside the gene matches. The CDR3 totals 14 residues. This TCR was recovered from a man aged 25 to 45 with active or convalescent COVID-19. The chain is built from TRBV28 and TRBJ1-2; 9 bases map to TRBD1. The sequencing input was peripheral blood. The CDR3 here is CASSNTGGDGGYTF. The CDR3, as DNA: TGTGCCAGCAGTAATACAGGGGGCGATGGCGGCTACACCTTC.